This is a list of T cell receptor beta chains from one sample in a study of blood T cell repertoires in COVID-19. Profiling relied on immunoSEQ multiplex PCR, and the TCRdb table lists in-frame clones only, not all of them. The sample shows 150,000 to 200,000 clones, 80% to 85% of them seen only once. The source material was peripheral blood. These receptors originate from a human donor with acute or convalescent COVID-19. The donor label of this sample is uncertain. CDR3s include the opening cysteine and the closing phenylalanine or tryptophan. The D gene is left open where the match is weak. Some rows have no size entry. The others give once, few or many, or a class for an expanded clone.

TRBD1,TRBV4-1,TRBJ1-2,-,CASSQGNRGYGYTF,TGCGCCAGCAGCCAAGGTAACAGGGGATATGGCTACACCTTC
TRBD2,TRBV7-3,TRBJ2-7,-,CASSLRAGGVSEQYF,TGTGCCAGCAGCTTAAGAGCGGGAGGGGTGAGCGAGCAGTACTTC
-,TRBV21-1,TRBJ2-3,-,CASSNSWEGTSGGRTDTQYF,TGTGCCAGCAGCAACTCTTGGGAGGGGACTAGCGGGGGCCGCACAGATACGCAGTATTTT
TRBD2,TRBV19,TRBJ2-1,-,CASSSLAGLGYNEQFF,TGTGCCAGTAGTAGCTTAGCGGGATTGGGGTACAATGAGCAGTTCTTC
TRBD1,TRBV27,TRBJ1-5,once,CASSPTGFNQPQHF,TGTGCCAGCAGTCCGACAGGGTTTAATCAGCCCCAGCATTTT
TRBD1,TRBV28,TRBJ2-7,-,CASSYLGTGTYEQYF,TGTGCCAGCAGTTATTTAGGGACAGGGACCTACGAGCAGTACTTC
-,TRBV19,TRBJ1-2,-,CASSIPAGLNYGYTF,TGTGCCAGTAGTATTCCCGCAGGTCTTAACTATGGCTACACCTTC
-,TRBV6-5,TRBJ1-2,-,CASEEQDVYGYTF,TGTGCCAGCGAGGAACAGGATGTATATGGCTACACCTTC
TRBD2,TRBV3-1/TRBV3-2,TRBJ2-2,-,CASSQGSGGAIGELFF,TGTGCCAGCAGCCAAGGGAGCGGGGGGGCCATCGGGGAGCTGTTTTTT
-,TRBV6-5,TRBJ2-4,-,CASSYSTVGGIQYF,TGTGCCAGCAGTTACTCGACGGTCGGGGGCATTCAGTACTTC
TRBD2,TRBV5-1,TRBJ2-7,-,CASSLVLAGGEQYF,TGCGCCAGCAGCTTGGTTCTAGCGGGAGGAGAGCAGTACTTC
TRBD1,TRBV13,TRBJ1-3,once,CASSVDRGNFGNTIYF,TGTGCCAGCAGCGTGGACAGGGGGAACTTTGGAAACACCATATATTTT
TRBD1,TRBV2,TRBJ1-1,-,CASSDRTGGNTEAFF,TGTGCCAGCAGTGATAGGACAGGAGGGAACACTGAAGCTTTCTTT
TRBD1,TRBV18,TRBJ1-2,-,CASSPGTDYGYTF,TGTGCCAGCTCACCCGGGACAGACTATGGCTACACCTTC
TRBD1,TRBV6-5,TRBJ1-2,-,CASRDLDREDTF,TGTGCCAGCAGGGATTTGGACAGGGAGGACACCTTC
-,TRBV27,TRBJ1-2,-,CASSLYSGRGDGYTF,TGTGCCAGCAGTTTATACTCCGGCAGGGGCGATGGCTACACCTTC
-,TRBV5-1,TRBJ1-1,-,CASSLRSGKGNTEAFF,TGCGCCAGCAGCTTGCGGTCAGGGAAAGGGAACACTGAAGCTTTCTTT